The clone carrying this TCR beta chain has more than one count but fewer than ten. The CDR3 consists of 14 residues. V was clipped by 3 bases and J by 3 bases; unmatched bases: 2. Germline V CDR1 and CDR2: MDHEN, SYDVKM. This sample is part of a study of T cells after yellow fever vaccination. One entry per CDR3 protein, called by TCRdb with MiXCR from the 5' RACE reads. The sample lists approximately 550,000 distinct CDR3 sequences, 15% to 20% occurring once. This sequence originates from a young man who received the YFV17D yellow fever vaccine. The chain recombines TRBV28 with TRBJ2-7; 10 nucleotides match TRBD2. The starting material was PBMCs, obtained 15 days after the yellow fever booster vaccination. The DNA of the CDR3 is TGTGCCAGCAGTTTCGAGCGGGAGGGCTACGAGCAGTACTTC. This translates into CASSFEREGYEQYF. Full variable domain (outside the CDR3, taken from reference TRBV28 and TRBJ2-7): DVKVTQSSRYLVKRTGEKVFLECVQDMDHENMFWYRQDPGLGLRLIYFSYDVKMKEKGDIPEGYSVSREKKERFSLILESASTNQTSMYLCASSFEREGYEQYFGPGTRLTVT.